These 21 T cell receptor beta chains originate from one sample sequenced in a study of blood T cell repertoires in COVID-19. Clones were sequenced by immunoSEQ multiplex PCR, and TCRdb holds only the in-frame ones, with some missing. The sample includes tens of thousands of clones, more than 85% of them seen just once. Sequences were obtained from peripheral blood. These TCRs come from a woman older than 75 with acute or convalescent COVID-19.

The V call is TRBV3-1 (or the pseudogene TRBV3-2), the J call TRBJ2-6; 8 nucleotides agree with TRBD1. This CDR3 comprises 17 residues. The germline CDR1 and CDR2 sequences are LGHDT and YNNKEL (reference sequence). The trim removed 4 bases at V and 5 bases at J, leaving 10 bases unmatched. The DNA of the CDR3 is TGTGCCAGCAGCCGTCCCGGGACAGGTCGATGGGCCAACGTCCTGACTTTC. Translation gives CASSRPGTGRWANVLTF.

About this clone itself: The sample holds other DNA sequences that translate to the same CDR3. This chain connects TRBV11-3 to TRBJ2-2; D not certain. The germline V gene has CDR1 SGHNT and CDR2 YENEEA. The CDR3 is 14 amino acids. V lost 1 base, J lost 1 base, and 4 bases lay in between. The CDR3 DNA sequence: TGTGCCAGCAGCTTAGGGCAGAACACCGGGGAGCTGTTTTTT. It yields the protein CASSLGQNTGELFF.

This chain joins TRBV5-5 and TRBJ2-5, with 11 bases aligning to TRBD1. V lost 0 bases to trimming and J lost 1 base; unmatched junction nucleotides: 5. This CDR3 is 17 amino acids long. CDR1 and CDR2 from the germline V gene are SGHKS and YYEKEE (reference sequence). The CDR3 reads CASSLGAGTGGQETQYF. The CDR3 coding sequence is TGTGCCAGCAGCTTGGGAGCCGGGACAGGGGGCCAAGAGACCCAGTACTTC.

The rearrangement joins TRBV18 to TRBJ1-5; D is ambiguous. With 3 bases removed from V and 4 bases from J, the gap between germline ends came to 7 bases. This CDR3 region has 13 residues. Germline values: CDR1 KGHSH, CDR2 LQKENI. CDR3 residues: CASSPTVNQPQHF. As DNA, the CDR3 is TGTGCCAGCTCACCTACAGTTAATCAGCCCCAGCATTTT.

The chain combines TRBV18 with TRBJ2-7; D may be TRBD1 (5 bases). With 5 bases removed from V and 3 bases from J, the gap between germline ends came to 20 bases. Germline V gene data show CDR1 as KGHSH and CDR2 as LQKENI. This CDR3 contains 16 residues. For the CDR3, the DNA is TGTGCCAGCTCAATCACCGCCCAGGGAACCTTCTACGAGCAGTACTTC. Protein: CASSITAQGTFYEQYF.

This chain links TRBV3-1 (or the pseudogene TRBV3-2) with TRBJ2-1; no clear D. The germline V and J ends were trimmed by 4 bases and 9 bases, with 10 bases remaining between them. Germline V lookup: CDR1 LGHDT, CDR2 YNNKEL (reference sequence). The CDR3 is 12 amino acids. CDR3 in amino acids: CASSPNRGEQFF. The CDR3 DNA reads as TGTGCCAGCAGCCCCAACCGCGGTGAGCAGTTCTTC.

The J gene is TRBJ2-7, the V gene TRBV11-1; 9 bases align to TRBD1. This CDR3 is built from 14 residues. Germline trimming cut 4 bases from V and 2 bases from J; bases unmatched to any gene: 3. The germline V gene encodes CDR1 SGHAT and CDR2 FQDESV (reference sequence). CDR3 loop: CASSSRTGAYEQYF. The CDR3 DNA reads as TGTGCCAGCAGCTCTCGGACAGGGGCCTACGAGCAGTACTTC. The whole variable domain, filled in from reference TRBV11-1 and TRBJ2-7, reads EAEVAQSPRYKITEKSQAVAFWCDPISGHATLYWYRQILGQGPELLVQFQDESVVDDSQLPKDRFSAERLKGVDSTLKIQPAELGDSAMYLCASSSRTGAYEQYFGPGTRLTVT.

The chain employs TRBV5-1 and TRBJ2-3; 7 bases are a match to TRBD1. The CDR3 length is 14 residues. Germline loops: CDR1 SGHRS, CDR2 YFSETQ. The V gene end was trimmed by 2 bases and the J gene end by 2 bases; junction bases not matched to a gene: 2. DNA of the CDR3: TGCGCCAGCAGCTTCGGGACAGTCACAGATACGCAGTATTTT. This translates into CASSFGTVTDTQYF.

The gene calls are TRBV30 and TRBJ1-1; 7 nucleotides agree with TRBD1. V lost 3 bases to trimming and J lost 5 bases; unmatched junction nucleotides: 9. The V gene's germline CDR1 is GTSNPN and CDR2 SVGIG (reference sequence). The CDR3 consists of 14 residues. The CDR3 bases are TGTGCCTGGAGCCGTGACAGGGCCGGAACTGAAGCTTTCTTT. This encodes CAWSRDRAGTEAFF.

The rearrangement joins TRBV5-1 to TRBJ2-7, with TRBD2 matching over 7 bases. Germline V gene sequence: CDR1 SGHRS, CDR2 YFSETQ. There are 15 residues in the CDR3. V lost 0 bases to trimming and J lost 6 bases; unmatched junction nucleotides: 9. CDR3 sequence reads: CASSLGQGRGSEQYF. CDR3 DNA: TGCGCCAGCAGCTTGGGCCAAGGGAGGGGTTCCGAGCAGTACTTC.

The V and J genes are TRBV18 and TRBJ1-2; possibly TRBD1 for D (5 bases). V lost 1 base and J 0 bases, leaving 12 bases between the germline ends. Germline CDR1 reads KGHSH; CDR2 reads LQKENI. The CDR3 covers 16 residues. In DNA form, the CDR3 reads TGTGCCAGCTCACCACGGGCAGGGCCGGCTAACTATGGCTACACCTTC. Its translation: CASSPRAGPANYGYTF.

The chain links TRBV20-1 to TRBJ2-7; tentative D call: TRBD1 (6 bases). The V gene lost 3 bases and the J gene lost 7 bases, with 22 bases spanning the gap. Germline V gene lookup returns CDR1 DFQATT and CDR2 SNEGSKA (reference sequence). The CDR3 runs to 15 residues. CDR3 sequence reads: CSASGAGAPSEEQYF. DNA for the CDR3: TGCAGTGCTAGTGGGGCAGGGGCCCCTTCAGAGGAGCAGTACTTC.

The chain carries TRBV9 and TRBJ1-3, with D possibly being TRBD1 (5 bases). CDR1 and CDR2 from the germline V gene are SGDLS and YYNGEE. CDR3 length: 15 residues. Deletions cut 0 bases from V and 8 bases from J, with 15 bases between. The CDR3 DNA reads TGTGCCAGCAGCGTAGAGGCAGGGCGGTTGGACACCATATATTTT. Protein product: CASSVEAGRLDTIYF.

The V and J genes are TRBV5-1 and TRBJ1-1, with D perhaps matching TRBD1 (5 bases). Germline V gives CDR1 SGHRS, CDR2 YFSETQ. CDR3 size: 17 residues. Trimming stripped 4 bases from V and 3 bases from J, with 22 bases between. This chain's CDR3 is CASSRMTAGLGDTEAFF. CDR3 in DNA: TGCGCCAGCAGCAGGATGACGGCAGGGCTAGGGGACACTGAAGCTTTCTTT.

The rearrangement uses TRBV19 and TRBJ1-5; tentative D call: TRBD1 (5 bases). This CDR3 contains 14 residues. Germline V lookup: CDR1 LNHDA, CDR2 SQIVND (reference sequence). Deletions cut 0 bases from V and 4 bases from J, with 7 bases between. CDR3 in amino acids: CASSIEPGNQPQHF. The CDR3 nucleotides read TGTGCCAGTAGTATAGAGCCAGGGAATCAGCCCCAGCATTTT.

The chain uses TRBV3-1 (or the pseudogene TRBV3-2) and TRBJ1-2; D not certain. Trimming shortened V by 4 bases and J by 4 bases, and 16 bases separated the two germline ends. CDR3 length equals 15 residues. CDR1 and CDR2 (germline): LGHDT, YNNKEL (reference sequence). CDR3 sequence: CASSRGGPRGYGYTF. The DNA of the CDR3 is TGTGCCAGCAGCCGCGGAGGCCCCCGGGGCTATGGCTACACCTTC.

CDR3 amino acids: CASSIDRRGPIKNQPQHF. CDR3 coding DNA: TGTGCCAGTAGTATAGATCGGAGGGGACCCATTAAGAATCAGCCCCAGCATTTT. The J gene is TRBJ1-5, the V gene TRBV19; D possibly corresponds to TRBD1 (5 bases). Germline CDR1 reads LNHDA; CDR2 reads SQIVND (reference sequence). CDR3 length: 18 amino acids. Trimming cost V 0 bases and J 4 bases, with 19 bases left between them.

The V and J genes are TRBV12-1 and TRBJ2-5; no DNA check was done on the table's D call, TRBD2. TRBV12-1 is a known pseudogene. The CDR3 is made up of 15 amino acids. Here the CDR3 reads CASSPRGGAKETQYF. The CDR3 bases are TGTGCCAGCAGCCCCCGCGGGGGGGCTAAAGAGACCCAGTACTTC.

This chain links TRBV19 with TRBJ1-2, with D tentatively TRBD1 (5 bases). The CDR3 is 15 amino acids. Per germline, CDR1 LNHDA and CDR2 SQIVND (reference sequence). Between the trimmed V and J ends, which lost 3 bases and 4 bases, there was a span of 15 bases. CDR3: CASSIQGPPLYGYTF. The CDR3 nucleotides read TGTGCCAGTAGTATTCAGGGCCCCCCTCTCTATGGCTACACCTTC.

The CDR3 nucleotides are TGTGCCAGCAGTTTCAGAACAGGGGCAGCTTTCTTT. It is translated as CASSFRTGAAFF. The chain has TRBV6-5 and TRBJ1-1; 7 nucleotides align to TRBD1. The germline V gene has CDR1 MNHEY and CDR2 SVGAGI. Unmatched junction bases numbered 6, after V lost 4 bases and J lost 10 bases. The CDR3 is 12 residues long.

The chain combines TRBV19 with TRBJ1-5; 8 bases are shared with TRBD1. The CDR3 loop spans 19 amino acids. CDR1 is LNHDA, CDR2 SQIVND, per germline (reference sequence). With V trimmed by 1 base and J by 2 bases, 13 bases remained unmatched. CDR3 region: CASSIVGRRAGGGNQPQHF. The DNA of the CDR3 is TGTGCCAGTAGTATAGTAGGCCGGCGCGCAGGGGGCGGCAATCAGCCCCAGCATTTT.